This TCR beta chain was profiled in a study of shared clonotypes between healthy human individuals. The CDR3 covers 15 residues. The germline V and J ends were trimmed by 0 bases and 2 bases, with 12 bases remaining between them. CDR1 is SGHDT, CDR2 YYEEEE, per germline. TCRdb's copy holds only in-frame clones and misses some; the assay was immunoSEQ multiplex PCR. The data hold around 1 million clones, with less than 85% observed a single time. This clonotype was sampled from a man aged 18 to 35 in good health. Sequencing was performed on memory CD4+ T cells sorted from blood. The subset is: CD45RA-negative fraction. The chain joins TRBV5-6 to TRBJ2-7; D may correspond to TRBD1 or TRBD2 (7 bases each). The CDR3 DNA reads TGTGCCAGCAGCTTGGCCAGGGGGGGTGCCTACGAGCAGTACTTC. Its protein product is CASSLARGGAYEQYF.